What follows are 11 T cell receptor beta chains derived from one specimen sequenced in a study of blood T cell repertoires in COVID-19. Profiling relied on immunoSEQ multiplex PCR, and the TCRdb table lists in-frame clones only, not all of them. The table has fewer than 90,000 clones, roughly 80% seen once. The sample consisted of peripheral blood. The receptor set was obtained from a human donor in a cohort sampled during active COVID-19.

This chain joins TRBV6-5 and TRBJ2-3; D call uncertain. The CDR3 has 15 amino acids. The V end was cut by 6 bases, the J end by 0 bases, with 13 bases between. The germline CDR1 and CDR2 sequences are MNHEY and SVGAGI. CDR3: CASRIFSRSTDTQYF. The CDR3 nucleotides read TGTGCCAGCAGGATTTTTAGCAGAAGCACAGATACGCAGTATTTT.

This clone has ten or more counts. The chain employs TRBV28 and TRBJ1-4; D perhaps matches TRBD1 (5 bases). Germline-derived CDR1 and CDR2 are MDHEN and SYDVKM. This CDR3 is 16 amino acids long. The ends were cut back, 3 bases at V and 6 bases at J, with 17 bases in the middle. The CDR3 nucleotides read TGTGCCAGCAGTTTGGGGCTAGGAGGGGAGGATGAAAAACTGTTTTTT. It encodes CASSLGLGGEDEKLFF. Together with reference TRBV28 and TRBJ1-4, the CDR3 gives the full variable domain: DVKVTQSSRYLVKRTGEKVFLECVQDMDHENMFWYRQDPGLGLRLIYFSYDVKMKEKGDIPEGYSVSREKKERFSLILESASTNQTSMYLCASSLGLGGEDEKLFFGSGTQLSVL.

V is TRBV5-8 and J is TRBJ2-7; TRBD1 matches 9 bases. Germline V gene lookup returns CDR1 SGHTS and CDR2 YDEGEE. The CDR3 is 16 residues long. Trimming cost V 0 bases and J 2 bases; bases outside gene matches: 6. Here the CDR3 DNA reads TGTGCCAGCAGCTTGGAAGGACAGGGGACGACCTACGAGCAGTACTTC. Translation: CASSLEGQGTTYEQYF.

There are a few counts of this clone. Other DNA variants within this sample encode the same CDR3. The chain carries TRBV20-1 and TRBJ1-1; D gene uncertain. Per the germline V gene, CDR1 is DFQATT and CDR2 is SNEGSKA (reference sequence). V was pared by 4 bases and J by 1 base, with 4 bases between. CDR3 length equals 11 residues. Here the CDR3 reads CSATGNTEAFF. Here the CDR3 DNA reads TGCAGTGCTACCGGGAACACTGAAGCTTTCTTT.

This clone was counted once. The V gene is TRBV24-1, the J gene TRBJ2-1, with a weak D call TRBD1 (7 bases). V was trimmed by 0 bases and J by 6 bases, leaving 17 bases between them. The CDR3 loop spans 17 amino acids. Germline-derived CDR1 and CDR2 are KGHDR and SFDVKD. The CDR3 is CATSDLAHGGQLNEQFF. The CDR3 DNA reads TGTGCCACCAGTGATTTGGCCCACGGGGGACAGCTCAATGAGCAGTTCTTC.

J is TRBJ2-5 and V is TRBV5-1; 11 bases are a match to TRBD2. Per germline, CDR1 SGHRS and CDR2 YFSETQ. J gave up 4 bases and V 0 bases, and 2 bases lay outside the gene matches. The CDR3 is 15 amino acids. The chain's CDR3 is CASSLATSGRETQYF. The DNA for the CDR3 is TGCGCCAGCAGCTTGGCCACTAGCGGGAGAGAGACCCAGTACTTC.

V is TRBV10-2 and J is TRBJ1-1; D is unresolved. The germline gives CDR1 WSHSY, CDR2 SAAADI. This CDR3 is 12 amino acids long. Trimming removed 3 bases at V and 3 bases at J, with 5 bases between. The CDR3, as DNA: TGCGCCAGCAGTGACCAGTACACTGAAGCTTTCTTT. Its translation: CASSDQYTEAFF.

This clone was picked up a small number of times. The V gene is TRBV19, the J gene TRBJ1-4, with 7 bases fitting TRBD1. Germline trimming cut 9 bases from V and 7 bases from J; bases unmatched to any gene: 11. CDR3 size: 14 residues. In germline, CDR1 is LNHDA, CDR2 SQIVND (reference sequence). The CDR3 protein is CASQIHRGGEKLFF. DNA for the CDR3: TGTGCCAGCCAGATTCACAGGGGTGGTGAAAAACTGTTTTTT. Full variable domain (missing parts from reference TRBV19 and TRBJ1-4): DGGITQSPKYLFRKEGQNVTLSCEQNLNHDAMYWYRQDPGQGLRLIYYSQIVNDFQKGDIAEGYSVSREKKESFPLTVTSAQKNPTAFYLCASQIHRGGEKLFFGSGTQLSVL.

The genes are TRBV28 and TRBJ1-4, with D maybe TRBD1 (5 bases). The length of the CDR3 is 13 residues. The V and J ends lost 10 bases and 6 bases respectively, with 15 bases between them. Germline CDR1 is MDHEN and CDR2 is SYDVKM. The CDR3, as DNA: TGTGCCACCCGGGGGGGATTTGATGAAAAACTGTTTTTT. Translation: CATRGGFDEKLFF.

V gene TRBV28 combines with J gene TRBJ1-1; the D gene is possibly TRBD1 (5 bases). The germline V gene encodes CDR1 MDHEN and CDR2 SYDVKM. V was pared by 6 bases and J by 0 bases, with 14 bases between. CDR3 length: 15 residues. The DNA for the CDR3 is TGTGCCAGCAGAGGTTATGACAGATTGAACACTGAAGCTTTCTTT. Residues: CASRGYDRLNTEAFF.

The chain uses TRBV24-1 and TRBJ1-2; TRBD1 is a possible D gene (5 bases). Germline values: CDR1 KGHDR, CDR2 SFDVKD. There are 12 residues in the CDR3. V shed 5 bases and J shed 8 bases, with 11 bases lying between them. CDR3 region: CATSGRGKGYTF. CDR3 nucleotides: TGTGCCACCAGTGGAAGGGGAAAGGGCTACACCTTC.